Presented here are 10 T cell receptor beta chains from one specimen sequenced in a study of OX40 agonist ivuxolimab in advanced cancers. Here immunoSEQ multiplex PCR was the method, and the copy in TCRdb shows in-frame clones only, minus some. The table shows around 62,000 clones, with around nine tenths occurring only once. The sample consisted of CD4+ or CD8+ T cells sorted from blood, taken in a trial of the OX40 agonist ivuxolimab. These TCRs come from an adult with an advanced solid tumor such as melanoma, head and neck, liver or kidney cancer.

The V gene is TRBV6-1, the J gene TRBJ1-1, with D possibly matching TRBD1 (6 bases). The CDR3 totals 12 residues. Germline lookup yields CDR1 MNHNS and CDR2 SASEGT. The V gene lost 6 bases and the J gene lost 4 bases, with 9 bases spanning the gap. In nucleotides, the CDR3 is TGTGCCAGCAGCAGGGGCGGCACTGAAGCTTTCTTT. Protein sequence: CASSRGGTEAFF.

The chain carries TRBV18 and TRBJ1-1, with D maybe TRBD1 (5 bases). V was trimmed by 6 bases and J by 3 bases, leaving 20 bases between them. CDR1 and CDR2 from the germline V gene are KGHSH and LQKENI. CDR3 length equals 16 residues. The CDR3 loop reads CASSAPGLKSYTEAFF. In DNA form, the CDR3 reads TGTGCCAGCTCGGCTCCGGGGCTAAAGAGCTACACTGAAGCTTTCTTT.

The chain links TRBV6-1 to TRBJ2-2, with D tentatively TRBD2 (5 bases). Trimming shortened V by 6 bases and J by 10 bases, and 15 bases separated the two germline ends. This CDR3 is built from 13 residues. Per the germline V gene, CDR1 is MNHNS and CDR2 is SASEGT. The CDR3 sequence: CASSRTGGSELFF. CDR3 bases: TGTGCCAGCAGCCGAACTGGAGGCTCGGAGCTGTTTTTT.

This clone appeared a single time. The chain has TRBV4-3 and TRBJ2-5; D gene uncertain. This CDR3 is 15 amino acids long. CDR1 is LGHNA, CDR2 YSLEER, per germline. V was trimmed by 4 bases and J by 5 bases, leaving 17 bases between them. CDR3 region: CASSLALDSWETQYF. CDR3 bases: TGCGCCAGCAGCCTTGCCCTCGACTCTTGGGAGACCCAGTACTTC.

The CDR3 DNA sequence: TGTGCCAGCAGACGAGACCCCGGGGAGCTGTTTTTT. Translating it yields CASRRDPGELFF. The V gene is TRBV6-1, the J gene TRBJ2-2; D is unclear. Germline V gene data show CDR1 as MNHNS and CDR2 as SASEGT. V was clipped by 6 bases and J by 6 bases, with 8 bases between them. This CDR3 is built from 12 residues.

This chain connects TRBV5-1 to TRBJ1-4; 9 positions match TRBD1. J was trimmed by 8 bases and V by 4 bases; bases with no gene match: 9. The CDR3 has 15 residues. Germline V gives CDR1 SGHRS, CDR2 YFSETQ. CDR3 protein: CASSDKDRGREKLFF. The CDR3 DNA is TGCGCCAGCAGCGACAAGGACAGGGGTCGGGAAAAACTGTTTTTT. Based on the CDR3 plus reference TRBV5-1 and TRBJ1-4, the full variable domain is KAGVTQTPRYLIKTRGQQVTLSCSPISGHRSVSWYQQTPGQGLQFLFEYFSETQRNKGNFPGRFSGRQFSNSRSEMNVSTLELGDSALYLCASSDKDRGREKLFFGSGTQLSVL.

The chain has TRBV11-2 and TRBJ2-1; D is tentatively TRBD1 or TRBD2 (6 bases each). From germline, CDR1 is SGHAT and CDR2 FQNNGV. The V end was cut by 4 bases, the J end by 7 bases, with 14 bases between. The CDR3 totals 14 residues. Written as DNA, the CDR3 is TGTGCCAGCAGCTCAGTCGGGGGCCTGAATGAGCAGTTCTTC. Amino acids: CASSSVGGLNEQFF.

This chain joins TRBV7-9 and TRBJ2-3; D unresolved. CDR3 length equals 15 residues. The germline CDR1 and CDR2 sequences are SEHNR and FQNEAQ (reference sequence). The V end lost 1 base, the J end lost 6 bases, and 14 bases lay between the germline ends. CDR3 residues: CASSLVRSFGDTQYF. CDR3 sequence (DNA): TGTGCCAGCAGCTTAGTCAGATCTTTTGGGGATACGCAGTATTTT. Full variable domain (remainder filled in from reference TRBV7-9 and TRBJ2-3): DTGVSQNPRHKITKRGQNVTFRCDPISEHNRLYWYRQTLGQGPEFLTYFQNEAQLEKSRLLSDRFSAERPKGSFSTLEIQRTEQGDSAMYLCASSLVRSFGDTQYFGPGTRLTVL.

The J gene is TRBJ1-1, the V gene TRBV5-1, with D uncertain. The germline V gene has CDR1 SGHRS and CDR2 YFSETQ. The V gene lost 2 bases and the J gene lost 1 base, with 6 bases spanning the gap. CDR3 size: 13 residues. CDR3 protein: CASSLTRNTEAFF. CDR3 sequence (DNA): TGCGCCAGCAGCTTAACAAGGAACACTGAAGCTTTCTTT.

The chain joins TRBV18 to TRBJ2-7, with 7 bases that match TRBD1. This CDR3 comprises 14 residues. Looked up from germline, CDR1 is KGHSH and CDR2 is LQKENI. V trimming: 3 bases; J trimming: 0 bases; junction bases outside the gene matches: 2. CDR3 bases: TGTGCCAGCTCACCGGGACAGAGCTCCTACGAGCAGTACTTC. Its translation is CASSPGQSSYEQYF.